A selection of T cell receptor beta chains follows, all from one sample in a study of T cell repertoires in cytomegalovirus infection. Antigens for these TCRs are unknown. Via MiXCR, TCRdb re-called the reads, giving one row per CDR3 protein. The sample yields 550,000 to 850,000 distinct CDR3 sequences, around 30% seen once. The input for sequencing was cultured PBMCs, taken from culture after CMV antigen stimulation. These receptors all come from a human donor in good health (CMV status not recorded). Some clones in this sample may be carry-over from other donors' samples. Both conserved end residues are part of each CDR3. Fields, in order: J gene, V gene, D gene, clone size, CDR3 length, CDR3 protein, CDR3 DNA. A D gene is named only where the DNA matches it firmly. Only some rows state a clone size, as once, few, many or a class for expanded clones.

TRBJ2-3 | TRBV7-6 | . | . | 15 | CASSLGGGASDTQYF | TGTGCCAGCAGCTTAGGGGGTGGGGCCTCAGATACGCAGTATTTT
TRBJ1-1 | TRBV28 | . | few | 14 | CASSLWTMNTEAFF | TGTGCCAGCAGTTTATGGACGATGAACACTGAAGCTTTCTTT
TRBJ2-7 | TRBV4-3 | . | few | 13 | CASSVGGNHEQYF | TGCGCCAGCAGCGTAGGGGGTAATCACGAGCAGTACTTC
TRBJ2-7 | TRBV6-1 | TRBD2 | . | 13 | CASGTSPTYEQYF | TGTGCCAGCGGGACTAGTCCAACCTACGAGCAGTACTTC
TRBJ1-2 | TRBV5-4 | . | few | 15 | CASSGGQAGGEGYTF | TGTGCCAGCAGCGGGGGGCAGGCAGGAGGAGAGGGCTACACCTTC
TRBJ2-5 | TRBV20-1 | TRBD1 | . | 15 | CSAQPGDRDRETQYF | TGCAGTGCTCAACCAGGGGACAGGGATCGAGAGACCCAGTACTTC
TRBJ2-1 | TRBV11-2 | TRBD2 | . | 13 | CASSSRGRDEQFF | TGTGCCAGCAGCTCCCGCGGGAGGGATGAGCAGTTCTTC
TRBJ2-7 | TRBV10-2 | . | . | 13 | CASILGDAYEQYF | TGCGCCAGCATTCTCGGGGACGCCTACGAGCAGTACTTC
TRBJ2-4 | TRBV19 | . | . | 17 | CASSIGPLDTRKNIQYF | TGTGCCAGTAGTATCGGCCCTCTCGACACACGTAAAAACATTCAGTACTTC
TRBJ1-6 | TRBV27 | . | . | 14 | CASSLLGADSPLHF | TGTGCCAGCAGTTTATTAGGGGCTGATTCACCCCTCCACTTT
TRBJ2-4 | TRBV19 | . | . | 13 | CASSNSGKNIQYF | TGTGCCAGTAGTAATTCGGGCAAAAACATTCAGTACTTC
TRBJ1-1 | TRBV4-3 | TRBD1 | few | 15 | CASSRQTGVNTEAFF | TGCGCCAGCAGCCGGCAGACAGGGGTGAACACTGAAGCTTTCTTT
TRBJ1-4 | TRBV6-6 | . | few | 13 | CATQEVGGEKLFF | TGTGCCACTCAGGAGGTGGGAGGCGAAAAACTGTTTTTT
TRBJ2-1 | TRBV7-2 | . | . | 15 | CASSLTRLEDNEQFF | TGTGCCAGCAGCTTAACTCGTCTGGAGGACAATGAGCAGTTCTTC
TRBJ2-1 | TRBV12-3/TRBV12-4 | . | . | 16 | CASSLEGGVGYNEQFF | TGTGCCAGCAGTTTGGAAGGGGGGGTTGGATACAATGAGCAGTTCTTC
TRBJ1-5 | TRBV19 | . | . | 14 | CASGGGGYNQPQHF | TGTGCCAGCGGGGGAGGAGGGTACAATCAGCCCCAGCATTTT
TRBJ2-7 | TRBV27 | TRBD2 | . | 14 | CASRPWTSGNEQYF | TGTGCCAGCAGGCCATGGACTAGCGGGAACGAGCAGTACTTC
TRBJ1-1 | TRBV13 | . | . | 15 | CASSWRGSMNTEAFF | TGTGCCAGCAGTTGGCGAGGCAGCATGAACACTGAAGCTTTCTTT
TRBJ2-7 | TRBV6-6 | TRBD1 | . | 12 | CASSTIQGAQYF | TGTGCCAGCAGTACGATACAGGGGGCTCAGTACTTC